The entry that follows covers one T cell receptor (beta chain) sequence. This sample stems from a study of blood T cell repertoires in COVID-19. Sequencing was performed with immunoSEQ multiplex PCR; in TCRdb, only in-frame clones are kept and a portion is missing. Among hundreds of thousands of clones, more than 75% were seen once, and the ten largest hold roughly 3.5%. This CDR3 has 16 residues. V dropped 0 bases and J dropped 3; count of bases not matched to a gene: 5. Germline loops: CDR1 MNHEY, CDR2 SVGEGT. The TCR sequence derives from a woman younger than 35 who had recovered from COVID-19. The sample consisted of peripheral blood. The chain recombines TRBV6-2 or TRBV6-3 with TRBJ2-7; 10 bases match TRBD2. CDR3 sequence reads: CASSYSRTSGGYEQYV. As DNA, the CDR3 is TGTGCCAGCAGTTACTCGAGGACTAGCGGAGGCTACGAGCAGTACGTC.